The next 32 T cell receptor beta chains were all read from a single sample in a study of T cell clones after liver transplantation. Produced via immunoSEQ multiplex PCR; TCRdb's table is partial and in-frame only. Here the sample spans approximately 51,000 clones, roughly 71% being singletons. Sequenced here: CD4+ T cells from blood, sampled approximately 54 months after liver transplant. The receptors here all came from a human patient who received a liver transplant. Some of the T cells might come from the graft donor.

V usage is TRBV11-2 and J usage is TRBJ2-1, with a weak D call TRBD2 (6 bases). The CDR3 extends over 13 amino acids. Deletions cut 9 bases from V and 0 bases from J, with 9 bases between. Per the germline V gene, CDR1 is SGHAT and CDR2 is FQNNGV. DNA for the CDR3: TGTGCCAGTCAGGAGGGCTCCTACAATGAGCAGTTCTTC. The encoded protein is CASQEGSYNEQFF.

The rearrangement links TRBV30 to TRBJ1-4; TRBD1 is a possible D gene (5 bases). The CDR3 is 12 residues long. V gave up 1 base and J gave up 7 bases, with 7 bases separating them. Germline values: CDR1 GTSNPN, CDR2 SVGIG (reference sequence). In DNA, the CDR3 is TGTGCCTGGAGTGAAGGGGTTGAAAAACTGTTTTTT. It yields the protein CAWSEGVEKLFF.

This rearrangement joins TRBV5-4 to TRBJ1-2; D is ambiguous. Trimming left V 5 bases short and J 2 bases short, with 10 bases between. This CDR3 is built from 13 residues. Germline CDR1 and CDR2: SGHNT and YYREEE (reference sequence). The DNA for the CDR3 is TGTGCCAGCAGATACGTGGGGAACTATGGCTACACCTTC. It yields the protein CASRYVGNYGYTF.

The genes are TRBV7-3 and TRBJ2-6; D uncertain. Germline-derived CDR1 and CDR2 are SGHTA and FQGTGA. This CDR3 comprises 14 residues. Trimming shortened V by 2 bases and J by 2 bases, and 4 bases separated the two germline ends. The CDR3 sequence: CASSLGTGANVLTF. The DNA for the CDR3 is TGTGCCAGCAGCTTAGGTACTGGGGCCAACGTCCTGACTTTC.

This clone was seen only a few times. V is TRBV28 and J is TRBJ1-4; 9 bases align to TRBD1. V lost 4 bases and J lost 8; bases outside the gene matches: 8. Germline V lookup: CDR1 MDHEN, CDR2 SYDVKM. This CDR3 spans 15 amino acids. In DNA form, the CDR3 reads TGTGCCAGCAGTTCTCCGGGACAGGGAGGCGAAAAACTGTTTTTT. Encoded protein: CASSSPGQGGEKLFF.

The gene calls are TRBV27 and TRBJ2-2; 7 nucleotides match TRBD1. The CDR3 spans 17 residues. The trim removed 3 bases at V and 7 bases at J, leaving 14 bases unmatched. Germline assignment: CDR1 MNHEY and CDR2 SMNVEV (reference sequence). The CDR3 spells CASSFYWDSRGVGELFF. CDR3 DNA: TGTGCCAGCAGTTTTTATTGGGACAGCCGAGGTGTCGGGGAGCTGTTTTTT.

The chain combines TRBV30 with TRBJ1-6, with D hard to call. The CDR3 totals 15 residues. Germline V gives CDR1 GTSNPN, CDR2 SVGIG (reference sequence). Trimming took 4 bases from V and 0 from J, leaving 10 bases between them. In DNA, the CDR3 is TGTGCCTGGAACCCCACTAGCTCCTATAATTCACCCCTCCACTTT. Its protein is CAWNPTSSYNSPLHF.

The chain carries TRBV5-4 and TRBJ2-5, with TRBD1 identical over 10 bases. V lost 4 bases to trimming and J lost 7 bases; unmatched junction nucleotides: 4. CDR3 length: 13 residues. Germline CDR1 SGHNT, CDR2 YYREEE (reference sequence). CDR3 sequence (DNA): TGTGCCAGCAGCCCGAGGGACAGGGGGACCCAGTACTTC. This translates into CASSPRDRGTQYF. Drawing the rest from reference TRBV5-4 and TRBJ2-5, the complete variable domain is ETGVTQSPTHLIKTRGQQVTLRCSSQSGHNTVSWYQQALGQGPQFIFQYYREEENGRGNFPPRFSGLQFPNYSSELNVNALELDDSALYLCASSPRDRGTQYFGPGTRLLVL.

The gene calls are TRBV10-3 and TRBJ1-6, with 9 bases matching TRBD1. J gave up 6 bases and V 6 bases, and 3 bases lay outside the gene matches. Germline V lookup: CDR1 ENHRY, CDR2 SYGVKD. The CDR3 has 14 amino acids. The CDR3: CAIRVDRGNSPLHF. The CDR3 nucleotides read TGTGCCATCAGGGTGGACAGGGGTAATTCACCCCTCCACTTT.

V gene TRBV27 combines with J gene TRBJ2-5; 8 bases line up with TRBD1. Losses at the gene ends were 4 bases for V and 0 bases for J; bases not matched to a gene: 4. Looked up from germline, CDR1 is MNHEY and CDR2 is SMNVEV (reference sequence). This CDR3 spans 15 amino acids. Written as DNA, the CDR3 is TGTGCCAGCAGTTATGGACAGGGCTACCAAGAGACCCAGTACTTC. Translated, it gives CASSYGQGYQETQYF.

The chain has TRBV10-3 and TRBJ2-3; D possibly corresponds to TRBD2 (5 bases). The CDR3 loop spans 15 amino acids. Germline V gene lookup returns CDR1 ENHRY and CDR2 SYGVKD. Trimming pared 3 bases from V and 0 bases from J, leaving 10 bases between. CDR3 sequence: CAISERGISTDTQYF. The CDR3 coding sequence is TGTGCCATCAGTGAAAGAGGGATCAGCACAGATACGCAGTATTTT.

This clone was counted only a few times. CDR3 residues: CASSFSDQQPQHF. The CDR3 DNA sequence: TGTGCCAGCAGCTTTTCAGACCAGCAGCCCCAGCATTTT. The chain employs TRBV7-6 and TRBJ1-5, with D hard to call. The V end was cut by 3 bases, the J end by 7 bases, with 10 bases between. Germline V CDR1 and CDR2: SGHVS, FNYEAQ. This CDR3 is 13 amino acids long.

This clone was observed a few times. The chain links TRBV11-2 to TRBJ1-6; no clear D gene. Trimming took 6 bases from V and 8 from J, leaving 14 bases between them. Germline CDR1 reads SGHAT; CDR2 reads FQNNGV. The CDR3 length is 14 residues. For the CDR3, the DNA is TGTGCCAGCAGTATGTGGCAGCAGGATTCACCCCTCCACTTT. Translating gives CASSMWQQDSPLHF.

CDR3 protein: CASSVVVGPNSPLHF. The CDR3 DNA is TGTGCCAGCAGCGTAGTGGTAGGACCCAATTCACCCCTCCACTTT. The J gene is TRBJ1-6, the V gene TRBV9, with unresolved D. Deletions cut 0 bases from V and 7 bases from J, with 11 bases between. Germline V gene lookup returns CDR1 SGDLS and CDR2 YYNGEE. This CDR3 comprises 15 residues.

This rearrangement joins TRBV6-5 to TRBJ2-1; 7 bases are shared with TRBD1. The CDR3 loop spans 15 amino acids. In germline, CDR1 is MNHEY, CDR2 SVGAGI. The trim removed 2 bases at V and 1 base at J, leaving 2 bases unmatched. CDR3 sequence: CASSYDRDSYNEQFF. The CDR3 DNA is TGTGCCAGCAGTTACGACAGGGATTCCTACAATGAGCAGTTCTTC.

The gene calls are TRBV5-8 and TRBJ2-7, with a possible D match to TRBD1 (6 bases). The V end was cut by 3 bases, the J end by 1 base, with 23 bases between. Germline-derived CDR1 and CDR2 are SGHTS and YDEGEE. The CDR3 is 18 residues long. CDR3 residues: CASSWSPWAGDPSYEQYF. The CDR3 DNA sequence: TGTGCCAGCAGCTGGAGTCCCTGGGCAGGGGACCCTTCCTACGAGCAGTACTTC.

CDR3 DNA sequence: TGTGCCAGCAGCGTAATGCCTCTAGGTCACTACGAGCAGTACTTC. It translates to CASSVMPLGHYEQYF. This chain connects TRBV9 to TRBJ2-7; D call uncertain. The CDR3 is 15 residues long. Trimming removed 1 base from V and 3 bases from J, with 14 bases in between. Looked up from germline, CDR1 is SGDLS and CDR2 is YYNGEE.

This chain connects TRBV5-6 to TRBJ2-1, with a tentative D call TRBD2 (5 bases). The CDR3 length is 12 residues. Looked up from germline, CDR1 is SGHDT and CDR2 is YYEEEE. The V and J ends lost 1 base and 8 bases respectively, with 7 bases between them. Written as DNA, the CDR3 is TGTGCCAGCAGCTTGTCCGGGGATGAGCAGTTCTTC. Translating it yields CASSLSGDEQFF. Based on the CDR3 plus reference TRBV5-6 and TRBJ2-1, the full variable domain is DAGVTQSPTHLIKTRGQQVTLRCSPKSGHDTVSWYQQALGQGPQFIFQYYEEEERQRGNFPDRFSGHQFPNYSSELNVNALLLGDSALYLCASSLSGDEQFFGPGTRLTVL.

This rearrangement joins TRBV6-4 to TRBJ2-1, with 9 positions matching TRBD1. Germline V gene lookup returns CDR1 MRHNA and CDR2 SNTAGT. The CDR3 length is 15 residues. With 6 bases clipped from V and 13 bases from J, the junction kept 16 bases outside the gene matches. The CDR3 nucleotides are TGTGCCAGCAGACCCACCACAGGGGGCGCGACGGGACAGTTCTTC. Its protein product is CASRPTTGGATGQFF.

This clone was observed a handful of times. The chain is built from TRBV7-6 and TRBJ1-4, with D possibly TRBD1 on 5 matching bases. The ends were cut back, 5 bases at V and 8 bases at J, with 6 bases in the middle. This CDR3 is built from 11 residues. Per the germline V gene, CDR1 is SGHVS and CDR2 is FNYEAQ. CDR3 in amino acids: CASSRGEKLFF. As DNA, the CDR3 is TGTGCCAGCAGCCGGGGCGAAAAACTGTTTTTT. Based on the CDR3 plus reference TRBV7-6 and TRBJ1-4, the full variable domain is GAGVSQSPRYKVTKRGQDVALRCDPISGHVSLYWYRQALGQGPEFLTYFNYEAQQDKSGLPNDRFSAERPEGSISTLTIQRTEQRDSAMYRCASSRGEKLFFGSGTQLSVL.

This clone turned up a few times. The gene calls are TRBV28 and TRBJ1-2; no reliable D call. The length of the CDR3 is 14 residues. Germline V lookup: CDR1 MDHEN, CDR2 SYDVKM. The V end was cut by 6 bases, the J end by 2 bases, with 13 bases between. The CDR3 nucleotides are TGTGCCAGCAGCTCCGCATCGTTGAACTATGGCTACACCTTC. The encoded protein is CASSSASLNYGYTF.

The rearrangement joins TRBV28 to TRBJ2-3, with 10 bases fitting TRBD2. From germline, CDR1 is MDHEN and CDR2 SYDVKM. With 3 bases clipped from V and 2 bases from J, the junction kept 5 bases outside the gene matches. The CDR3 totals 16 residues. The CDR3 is CASSFGTSDLTDTQYF. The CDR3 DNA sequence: TGTGCCAGCAGTTTCGGGACTAGCGACCTCACAGATACGCAGTATTTT.

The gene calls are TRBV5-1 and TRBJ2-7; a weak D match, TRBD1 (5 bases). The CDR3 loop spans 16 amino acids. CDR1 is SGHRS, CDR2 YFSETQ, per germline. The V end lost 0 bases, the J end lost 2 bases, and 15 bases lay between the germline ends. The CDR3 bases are TGCGCCAGCAGCTTGGCCGTCCAGGGCCAAACCTACGAGCAGTACTTC. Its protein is CASSLAVQGQTYEQYF.

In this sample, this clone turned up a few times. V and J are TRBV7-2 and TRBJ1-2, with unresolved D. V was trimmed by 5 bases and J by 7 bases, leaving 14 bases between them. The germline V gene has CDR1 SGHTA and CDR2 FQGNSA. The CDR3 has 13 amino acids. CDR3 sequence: CASSEMAAGGYTF. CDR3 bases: TGTGCCAGCAGCGAAATGGCGGCGGGTGGCTACACCTTC.

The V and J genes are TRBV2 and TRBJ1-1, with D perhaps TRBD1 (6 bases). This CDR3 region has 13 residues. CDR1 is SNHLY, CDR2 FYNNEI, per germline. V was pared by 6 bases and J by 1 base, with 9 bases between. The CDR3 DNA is TGTGCCAGCAGCGCGGACAGGAACACTGAAGCTTTCTTT. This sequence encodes CASSADRNTEAFF. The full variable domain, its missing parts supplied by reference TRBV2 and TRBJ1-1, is EPEVTQTPSHQVTQMGQEVILRCVPISNHLYFYWYRQILGQKVEFLVSFYNNEISEKSEIFDDQFSVERPDGSNFTLKIRSTKLEDSAMYFCASSADRNTEAFFGQGTRLTVV.

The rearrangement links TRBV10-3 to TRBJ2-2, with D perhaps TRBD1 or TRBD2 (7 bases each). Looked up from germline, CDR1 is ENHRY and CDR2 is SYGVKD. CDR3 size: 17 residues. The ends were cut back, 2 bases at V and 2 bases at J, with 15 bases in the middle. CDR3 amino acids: CAISENSGGVNTGELFF. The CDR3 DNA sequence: TGTGCCATCAGTGAGAACTCAGGGGGGGTCAACACCGGGGAGCTGTTTTTT.

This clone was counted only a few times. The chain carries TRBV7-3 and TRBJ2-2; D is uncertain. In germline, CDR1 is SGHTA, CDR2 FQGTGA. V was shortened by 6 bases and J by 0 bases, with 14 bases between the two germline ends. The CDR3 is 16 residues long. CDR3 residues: CASSQAVQANTGELFF. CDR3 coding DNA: TGTGCCAGCAGTCAGGCTGTCCAGGCGAACACCGGGGAGCTGTTTTTT.

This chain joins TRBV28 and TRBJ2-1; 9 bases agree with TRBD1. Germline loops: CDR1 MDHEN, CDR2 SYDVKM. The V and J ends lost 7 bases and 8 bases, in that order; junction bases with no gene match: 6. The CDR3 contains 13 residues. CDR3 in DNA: TGTGCCAGCATCTGGACAGGGGCCCATGAGCAGTTCTTC. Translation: CASIWTGAHEQFF.

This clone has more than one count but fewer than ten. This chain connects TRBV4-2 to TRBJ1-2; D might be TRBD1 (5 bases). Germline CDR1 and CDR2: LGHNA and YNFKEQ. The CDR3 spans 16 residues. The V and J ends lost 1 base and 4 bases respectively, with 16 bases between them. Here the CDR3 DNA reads TGTGCCAGCAGCCAAGGGGACGCGGGTTTACGCTATGGCTACACCTTC. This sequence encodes CASSQGDAGLRYGYTF.

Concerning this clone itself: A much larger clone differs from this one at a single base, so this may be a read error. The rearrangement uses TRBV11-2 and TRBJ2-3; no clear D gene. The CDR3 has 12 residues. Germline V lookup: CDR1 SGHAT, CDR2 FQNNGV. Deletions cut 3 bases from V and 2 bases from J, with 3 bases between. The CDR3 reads CASSFNTDTQYF. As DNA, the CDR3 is TGTGCCAGCAGCTTTAACACAGATACGCAGTATTTT. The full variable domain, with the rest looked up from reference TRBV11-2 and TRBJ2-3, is EAGVAQSPRYKIIEKRQSVAFWCNPISGHATLYWYQQILGQGPKLLIQFQNNGVVDDSQLPKDRFSAERLKGVDSTLKIQPAKLEDSAVYLCASSFNTDTQYFGPGTRLTVL.

CDR3 region: CAWSVRGAGSYEQYF. The CDR3 DNA sequence: TGTGCCTGGAGTGTAAGGGGGGCAGGCTCCTACGAGCAGTACTTC. V is TRBV30 and J is TRBJ2-7; D tentatively fits TRBD1 or TRBD2 (6 bases each). This CDR3 has 15 amino acids. The ends were cut back, 0 bases at V and 0 bases at J, with 12 bases in the middle. Looked up from germline, CDR1 is GTSNPN and CDR2 is SVGIG (reference sequence). Variable domain in full (rest from reference TRBV30 and TRBJ2-7): SQTIHQWPATLVQPVGSPLSLECTVEGTSNPNLYWYRQAAGRGLQLLFYSVGIGQISSEVPQNLSASRPQDRQFILSSKKLLLSDSGFYLCAWSVRGAGSYEQYFGPGTRLTVT.

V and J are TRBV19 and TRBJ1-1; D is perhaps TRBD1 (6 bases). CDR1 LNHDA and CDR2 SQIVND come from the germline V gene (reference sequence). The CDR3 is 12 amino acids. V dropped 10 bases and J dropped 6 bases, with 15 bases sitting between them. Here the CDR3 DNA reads TGTGCCACAAGGGGGGGGTACCCTGAAGCTTTCTTT. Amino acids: CATRGGYPEAFF.